Listed below are T cell receptor beta chains from one sample, sequenced in a study of blood T cell repertoires in COVID-19. The data were produced by immunoSEQ multiplex PCR, yet TCRdb's version contains in-frame clones alone and is incomplete. The sample records 90,000 to 150,000 clones, 65% to 90% being singletons. What was sequenced was peripheral blood. These receptors were obtained from a human donor in a cohort sampled during active COVID-19. CDR3s include the opening cysteine and the closing phenylalanine or tryptophan. The D gene is left open where the match is weak.

cdr3_length | d_call | v_call | cdr3_aa
16 | TRBD2 | TRBV28 | CASRPGLAGAQETQYF
15 | NA | TRBV7-9 | CASSLDRVKGNTIYF
15 | TRBD1 | TRBV5-6 | CASSKQGQGIETQYF
16 | TRBD1 | TRBV9 | CASSVEGQATNYGYTF
15 | TRBD1 | TRBV7-7 | CASSSGTGSTDTQYF
14 | NA | TRBV6-5 | CASSSGEWNYEQYF
14 | NA | TRBV5-1 | CASSLGQTTGELFF
18 | TRBD2 | TRBV5-1 | CASSWGDPRGGIRYEQFF
13 | NA | TRBV10-1 | CASRSLDSYEQYF
16 | NA | TRBV24-1 | CATSDLQGSSYNEQFF
15 | TRBD2 | TRBV6-6 | CASSQTSASSYEQYF
16 | NA | TRBV4-3 | CASSHFAGTNTGELFF
13 | NA | TRBV2 | CASSRTGSDGYTF
17 | TRBD1 | TRBV4-1 | CASSQHGTGGMNGELFF
13 | NA | TRBV9 | CASSYDRNTEAFF
12 | TRBD1 | TRBV29-1 | CSVDRGTGELFF
16 | TRBD2 | TRBV4-1 | CASSPQLAGGGNIQYF
14 | NA | TRBV9 | CASSVDGQPYEQYF
14 | NA | TRBV7-2 | CASSLRGRNTEAFF
12 | NA | TRBV19 | CATFDRYNEQFF
14 | TRBD1 | TRBV20-1 | CSASVGTAPYEQYF
15 | TRBD1 | TRBV11-3 | CASSSPGTGGHEAFF
13 | NA | TRBV6-5 | CASQGSGNEKLFF
14 | NA | TRBV27 | CASSYRLAPDTQYF
14 | NA | TRBV2 | CASRERLTYNEQFF
13 | TRBD2 | TRBV3-1/TRBV3-2 | CASTGLAQETQYF
14 | NA | TRBV5-1 | CASSLPIVAYEQYF
14 | NA | TRBV5-1 | CASSFQSGSYEQYF
15 | TRBD1 | TRBV5-1 | CASSLDPGQTYEQYF
15 | NA | TRBV9 | CASSGRTDPGNTIYF
17 | TRBD1 | TRBV28 | CASSLGQGTFFGTEAFF
15 | NA | TRBV5-1 | CASSLEAGISSPLHF
15 | TRBD1 | TRBV5-1 | CASNPGTATYNEQFF
15 | TRBD1 | TRBV14 | CASSPTGSSTDTQYF
15 | TRBD1 | TRBV6-6 | CASRSLTGVFGEAFF
13 | NA | TRBV15 | CATSSGLHNEQFF
15 | TRBD2 | TRBV5-1 | CASSPTSGSQETQYF
14 | TRBD2 | TRBV6-5 | CASKRAGEYNEQFF
14 | NA | TRBV5-1 | CASRAEYSGNTIYF
15 | TRBD2 | TRBV15 | CATSRRGGPTDTQYF
14 | NA | TRBV5-4 | CASSPNREPYGYTF
15 | TRBD1 | TRBV20-1 | CSASTGQLPNQPQHF
16 | NA | TRBV5-1 | CASSLGLGGEYNEQFF
16 | TRBD1 | TRBV5-1 | CASSPGQGATNEKLFF
17 | NA | TRBV4-1 | CASSQDSSSGSNQPQHF
14 | NA | TRBV11-3 | CASSVQGSSYEQYF
16 | TRBD2 | TRBV2 | CASSGRGLLSSYEQYF
17 | NA | TRBV21-1 | CASSRGKTGPYNSPLHF
16 | TRBD1 | TRBV5-6 | CASSLATGKTNYGYTF
15 | NA | TRBV7-2 | CASSLVVYSGNTIYF
14 | TRBD1 | TRBV4-1 | CASSSPGQGNTIYF